This section outlines one T cell receptor (beta chain) sequence together with its context. Its binding antigen is unknown. It has no much larger one-base neighbor in the sample; base qualities were not kept. The CDR3 regions of human TCRbeta chains were analyzed by immunosequencing. As for how the authors treated the data: TCRs in the repertoires were compared against a reference library of SARS-CoV-2-specific TCRs that had been generated with the MIRA antigen-specificity platform. Breadth meant the fraction of unique TCRs that were SARS-CoV-2-associated, whereas depth meant the fraction of total T cells that were SARS-CoV-2-associated. Each spike-specific TCR was assigned to its reactive spike region and to a CD4 or CD8 class using the MIRA data. Log10-transformed breadth and depth values were compared by one-way ANOVA with Sidak's multiple comparisons tests. The source is immuneACCESS, and TCRdb retained only in-frame sequences with V and J called. Part of the clones is not carried over; for the studies checked, unresolved V genes explain less than half of this, and the remainder is unexplained. The D gene and trimming were derived from the DNA, and the V and J assignments and clone size from that table. The sample table holds 200,000 to 250,000 clones, of which approximately 94% were seen once. The top ten constitute over 1.5% of the sample.

The data originate from a study of T cell responses to AZD1222 COVID-19 vaccine (dated by TCRdb to the early 2020s). At the level of the whole study: A total of roughly 240 trial participants underwent TCR sequencing, of whom approximately 210 received two doses of AZD1222 and about 26 received two doses of the MenACWY control vaccine. Trial participants were enrolled by age into 18-55, 56-69 and 70-plus year subgroups, with around 150, 28 and 57 TCR-sequenced participants respectively.

The sample's time point, from its label and the paper: about 28 days (+/-7) after the second vaccine dose. Reading the label with the study, this specimen's treatment or condition is: meningococcal conjugate vaccine given as trial control. Vaccinee samples came from UK trials COV001 and COV002, including a single-blind randomized controlled phase 2/3 trial of AZD1222 (ChAdOx1 nCoV-19) in healthy adults. For TCRbeta chain sequencing, PBMC samples from trial participants were taken at day 0 and at day 28 after the second dose. What the work shows at the level of the full study, not this receptor alone: Because no samples from the day 14 peak response were available, repertoires could be characterized only after the peak T cell response. A significant rise in spike-specific TCR breadth and depth was observed after two AZD1222 doses relative to day 0 and relative to MenACWY recipients. The vaccine-associated CD4 TCRs covered the entire spike protein, and the dominant responses fell in regions 160-218 and 743-854. Reportedly, almost half of the unique spike-specific TCRs recognized epitopes lying outside the regions that are mutated in the B.1.351 and B.1.1.7 variants. In the small 56-69-year group, the increase in depth fell short of significance, most likely because of low power. Participants were mostly white British and included more females than males, and it was suggested by the authors that clonal diversity may have been underestimated. Conclusions about previously exposed vaccinees were limited because only six or seven AZD1222 recipients were SARS-CoV-2 seropositive at baseline.

Trimming takes 1 base from V and 7 bases from J, and the germline ends sit 4 bases apart. Inclusive of the bounding cysteine and phenylalanine, the CDR3 is 12 residues long. Of the read, only the CDR3 DNA is kept; its 36 bases are in frame from base 1. Recombination connected TRBV12-3 or TRBV12-4 to TRBJ2-2, with the D gene too uncertain to name. The sample was peripheral blood, taken 28 days after the second dose of the MenACWY control vaccine. The TCR was taken from an adult who received the MenACWY meningococcal vaccine as a control. The base sequence is TGTGCCAGCAGTTTAGAAAACGGGGAGCTGTTTTTT. Its protein reads: CASSLENGELFF.